Listed below are T cell receptor beta chains from one sample, sequenced in a study of long-term antiretroviral therapy in people with HIV. The method was immunoSEQ multiplex PCR; TCRdb's version includes in-frame clones alone and lacks a portion of them. Seen here are 14,000 or so clones, around 80% observed once, and the top ten hold 25% to 30%. Here the sequenced sample was unsorted PBMCs, taken 3.1 years after starting antiretroviral therapy. These receptors were collected from a man between 40 and 49 years old with HIV. Each CDR3 is given with its conserved first and last residue. D genes are given only for firm matches. Not all rows give a size; the values are once, few, many and, for expanded clones, a class.

v_gene: TRBV29-1
d_gene: -
abundance: -
j_gene: TRBJ1-2
CDR3nt: TGCAGCGCCTGGGGGGGGACGGGGCCTGGTGGCTACACCTTC
CDR3aa: CSAWGGTGPGGYTF

v_gene: TRBV4-2
d_gene: -
abundance: -
j_gene: TRBJ2-7
CDR3nt: TGTGCCAGCAGCCAAGAGGGGTACGAGCAGTACTTC
CDR3aa: CASSQEGYEQYF

v_gene: TRBV27
d_gene: -
abundance: once
j_gene: TRBJ2-7
CDR3nt: TGTGCCAGCAGTCGAGAACAGGGAGGGCCTTCCTCCTACGAGCAGTACTTC
CDR3aa: CASSREQGGPSSYEQYF

v_gene: TRBV5-1
d_gene: -
abundance: -
j_gene: TRBJ2-7
CDR3nt: TGCGCCAGCAGCACGGACGGCAGCTACGAGCAGTACTTC
CDR3aa: CASSTDGSYEQYF

v_gene: TRBV2
d_gene: -
abundance: -
j_gene: TRBJ2-1
CDR3nt: TGTGCCAGCAGTGGGTATGCCTTTGGAAATGAGCAGTTCTTC
CDR3aa: CASSGYAFGNEQFF

v_gene: TRBV6-1
d_gene: TRBD2
abundance: -
j_gene: TRBJ2-3
CDR3nt: TGTGCCAGCAGTGAAGCGCCCCGCGGGGGGGCGGATACGCAGTATTTT
CDR3aa: CASSEAPRGGADTQYF

v_gene: TRBV13
d_gene: -
abundance: once
j_gene: TRBJ2-3
CDR3nt: TGTGCCAGCAGCATACGATCAGATACGCAGTATTTT
CDR3aa: CASSIRSDTQYF

v_gene: TRBV7-9
d_gene: -
abundance: -
j_gene: TRBJ1-1
CDR3nt: TGTGCCAGCAGCCCTTTGGACTATGAGGGCACTGAAGCTTTCTTT
CDR3aa: CASSPLDYEGTEAFF

v_gene: TRBV5-1
d_gene: TRBD1
abundance: once
j_gene: TRBJ2-2
CDR3nt: TGCGCCAGCAGCGTGGGACAGGACACCGGGGAGCTGTTTTTT
CDR3aa: CASSVGQDTGELFF

v_gene: TRBV5-1
d_gene: -
abundance: -
j_gene: TRBJ2-3
CDR3nt: TGCGCCAGCAGCTTGGCCGGAGGGGGGGCAAGAGATACGCAGTATTTT
CDR3aa: CASSLAGGGARDTQYF

v_gene: TRBV28
d_gene: TRBD1
abundance: -
j_gene: TRBJ2-1
CDR3nt: TGTGCCAGCAGTGTAACAGGGGGCAGCTCCTACAATGAGCAGTTCTTC
CDR3aa: CASSVTGGSSYNEQFF

v_gene: TRBV18
d_gene: -
abundance: -
j_gene: TRBJ2-2
CDR3nt: TGTGCCAGCTCACTTTACCGGGACTTTCTGCTTAACACCGGGGAGCTGTTTTTT
CDR3aa: CASSLYRDFLLNTGELFF

v_gene: TRBV20-1
d_gene: -
abundance: -
j_gene: TRBJ2-7
CDR3nt: TGCAGTGCTATTCAGGGCTACGAGCAGTACTTC
CDR3aa: CSAIQGYEQYF

v_gene: TRBV27
d_gene: TRBD1
abundance: -
j_gene: TRBJ2-7
CDR3nt: TGTGCCAGCAGTTTACCCGACAGGGTAACCTACGAGCAGTACTTC
CDR3aa: CASSLPDRVTYEQYF

v_gene: TRBV6-1
d_gene: -
abundance: once
j_gene: TRBJ1-1
CDR3nt: TGTGCCAGCAGTGAAGCCCCAATGAACACTGAAGCTTTCTTT
CDR3aa: CASSEAPMNTEAFF

v_gene: TRBV9
d_gene: TRBD1
abundance: -
j_gene: TRBJ1-1
CDR3nt: TGTGCCAGCAGCGTGACAGGGGGGAACACTGAAGCTTTCTTT
CDR3aa: CASSVTGGNTEAFF

v_gene: TRBV30
d_gene: -
abundance: -
j_gene: TRBJ2-3
CDR3nt: TGTGCCTGGAGTCCCCGGTTAGCAGATACGCAGTATTTT
CDR3aa: CAWSPRLADTQYF

v_gene: TRBV6-5
d_gene: TRBD1
abundance: -
j_gene: TRBJ2-7
CDR3nt: TGTGCCAGCAGTTGGACAGGGATGGGGTACGAGCAGTACTTC
CDR3aa: CASSWTGMGYEQYF

v_gene: TRBV28
d_gene: -
abundance: -
j_gene: TRBJ2-3
CDR3nt: TGTGCCAGCAGTTATGGACAGGGAGGGGCCTATAGCACAGATACGCAGTATTTT
CDR3aa: CASSYGQGGAYSTDTQYF

v_gene: TRBV6-1
d_gene: -
abundance: -
j_gene: TRBJ1-2
CDR3nt: TGTGCCAGCAGGGACACCGGGACAACTAACTATGGCTACACCTTC
CDR3aa: CASRDTGTTNYGYTF

v_gene: TRBV18
d_gene: TRBD1
abundance: -
j_gene: TRBJ2-2
CDR3nt: TGTGCCAGCTCGTCGACAGGGAGTACCGGGGAGCTGTTTTTT
CDR3aa: CASSSTGSTGELFF

v_gene: TRBV5-6
d_gene: -
abundance: few
j_gene: TRBJ1-1
CDR3nt: TGTGCCAGCAGCTTGGCGGGGAACACTGAAGCTTTCTTT
CDR3aa: CASSLAGNTEAFF

v_gene: TRBV11-2
d_gene: TRBD1
abundance: -
j_gene: TRBJ1-5
CDR3nt: TGTGCCAGCAGCGAAGAAGTGACAGGGGGGACAATTCAGCCCCAGCATTTT
CDR3aa: CASSEEVTGGTIQPQHF

v_gene: TRBV19
d_gene: TRBD2
abundance: once
j_gene: TRBJ2-7
CDR3nt: TGTGCCAGTAGTGTAGCGGGGGGGTCTACCTACGAGCAGTACTTC
CDR3aa: CASSVAGGSTYEQYF

v_gene: TRBV18
d_gene: -
abundance: -
j_gene: TRBJ1-6
CDR3nt: TGTGCCAGCTCACCATATAGAGAGGCGGATTCACCCCTCCACTTT
CDR3aa: CASSPYREADSPLHF

v_gene: TRBV5-1
d_gene: TRBD1
abundance: few
j_gene: TRBJ2-2
CDR3nt: TGCGCCACCAGACAGGGCGTCGACACCGGGGAGCTGTTTTTT
CDR3aa: CATRQGVDTGELFF

v_gene: TRBV9
d_gene: -
abundance: -
j_gene: TRBJ1-3
CDR3nt: TGTGCCAGCAGCGTAGAGGCCTTTGGAAACACCATATATTTT
CDR3aa: CASSVEAFGNTIYF

v_gene: TRBV14
d_gene: -
abundance: -
j_gene: TRBJ1-2
CDR3nt: TGTGCCAGCAGCCCACGGGGGCTTGGCTACACCTTC
CDR3aa: CASSPRGLGYTF

v_gene: TRBV5-4
d_gene: -
abundance: -
j_gene: TRBJ2-1
CDR3nt: TGTGCCAGCAGCTTGGTAGGGAGCTCCTACAATGAGCAGTTCTTC
CDR3aa: CASSLVGSSYNEQFF

v_gene: TRBV18
d_gene: -
abundance: once
j_gene: TRBJ1-1
CDR3nt: TGTGCCAGCTCACCGGACCGGGGGGAGGCTTTCTTT
CDR3aa: CASSPDRGEAFF

v_gene: TRBV27
d_gene: -
abundance: -
j_gene: TRBJ1-5
CDR3nt: TGTGCCAGCAGTTCGACCCTCCGGGACATTAATCAGCCCCAGCATTTT
CDR3aa: CASSSTLRDINQPQHF

v_gene: TRBV5-4
d_gene: -
abundance: -
j_gene: TRBJ2-6
CDR3nt: TGTGCCAGCAGCTTGGGTGGCTCTGGGGCCAACGTCCTGACTTTC
CDR3aa: CASSLGGSGANVLTF

v_gene: TRBV14
d_gene: -
abundance: -
j_gene: TRBJ1-3
CDR3nt: TGTGCCAGCAGCCAAGACCTTAGCTCTGGAAACACCATATATTTT
CDR3aa: CASSQDLSSGNTIYF

v_gene: TRBV5-4
d_gene: -
abundance: -
j_gene: TRBJ1-4
CDR3nt: TGTGCCAGCAGCTTAACCACTTATGACAGACAATTTTTT
CDR3aa: CASSLTTYDRQFF

v_gene: TRBV6-5
d_gene: TRBD1
abundance: -
j_gene: TRBJ1-1
CDR3nt: TGTGCCAGCTCCGGGACAGACGGCACTGAAGCTTTCTTT
CDR3aa: CASSGTDGTEAFF

v_gene: TRBV7-9
d_gene: TRBD1
abundance: -
j_gene: TRBJ2-7
CDR3nt: TGTGCCAGCAGCTTAGCGGACAGGTCCTACGAGCAGTACTTC
CDR3aa: CASSLADRSYEQYF

v_gene: TRBV18
d_gene: TRBD1
abundance: few
j_gene: TRBJ1-1
CDR3nt: TGTGCCAGCTCACCAACAGGGGGCGTGGACACTGAAGCTTTCTTT
CDR3aa: CASSPTGGVDTEAFF

v_gene: TRBV10-1
d_gene: -
abundance: -
j_gene: TRBJ2-7
CDR3nt: TGCGCCAGCAGTGAGGGTCGGGGGACCTACGAGCAGTACTTC
CDR3aa: CASSEGRGTYEQYF

v_gene: TRBV6-5
d_gene: -
abundance: -
j_gene: TRBJ1-2
CDR3nt: TGTGCCAGCAGTTACGGAGCCAGGGGTGGCTATGGCTACACCTTC
CDR3aa: CASSYGARGGYGYTF

v_gene: TRBV5-1
d_gene: -
abundance: -
j_gene: TRBJ1-4
CDR3nt: TGCGCCAGCAGCTTGGAGATGGAGGGGGAAAAACTGTTTTTT
CDR3aa: CASSLEMEGEKLFF

v_gene: TRBV4-1
d_gene: -
abundance: -
j_gene: TRBJ1-3
CDR3nt: TGCGCCAGCAGCCAAGGTGTCTTCTCAACTGGAAACACCATATATTTT
CDR3aa: CASSQGVFSTGNTIYF

v_gene: TRBV4-1
d_gene: -
abundance: once
j_gene: TRBJ1-6
CDR3nt: TGCGCCAGCAGCCAAGATACCCCCCGGGGAACTAGCTCCTATAATTCACCCCTCCACTTT
CDR3aa: CASSQDTPRGTSSYNSPLHF

v_gene: TRBV27
d_gene: -
abundance: once
j_gene: TRBJ1-2
CDR3nt: TGTGCCAGCAGCCCTTACCGCGACAGTAACTATGGCTACACCTTC
CDR3aa: CASSPYRDSNYGYTF

v_gene: TRBV4-1
d_gene: -
abundance: -
j_gene: TRBJ1-1
CDR3nt: TGCGCCAGCAGCCAAGATCCCGCCGTCCTAGAAGCTTTCTTT
CDR3aa: CASSQDPAVLEAFF

v_gene: TRBV6-5
d_gene: -
abundance: -
j_gene: TRBJ2-2
CDR3nt: TGTGCCAGCAGCAACGGACCCCAGGGTACCGGGGAGCTGTTTTTT
CDR3aa: CASSNGPQGTGELFF

v_gene: TRBV27
d_gene: TRBD2
abundance: -
j_gene: TRBJ2-1
CDR3nt: TGTGCCAGCTCAACTTTGACTAGCGGTGAGCAGTTCTTC
CDR3aa: CASSTLTSGEQFF

v_gene: TRBV2
d_gene: -
abundance: -
j_gene: TRBJ2-7
CDR3nt: TGTGCCAGCAGTGAGGTCATGGTAGGGGAAGAGCAGTACTTC
CDR3aa: CASSEVMVGEEQYF

v_gene: TRBV4-1
d_gene: -
abundance: medium-sized
j_gene: TRBJ1-1
CDR3nt: TGCGCCAGCAGCCAAGATCCCCAAGCAGGGAACACTGAAGCTTTCTTT
CDR3aa: CASSQDPQAGNTEAFF

v_gene: TRBV29-1
d_gene: TRBD1
abundance: -
j_gene: TRBJ1-1
CDR3nt: TGCAGCGTTGTACAGGGGGTGGGGAACACTGAAGCTTTCTTT
CDR3aa: CSVVQGVGNTEAFF

v_gene: TRBV27
d_gene: -
abundance: -
j_gene: TRBJ1-3
CDR3nt: TGTGCCAGCAGCTCAGGGGTCGCTGGAAACACCATATATTTT
CDR3aa: CASSSGVAGNTIYF

v_gene: TRBV30
d_gene: -
abundance: -
j_gene: TRBJ1-1
CDR3nt: TGTGCCTGGAGTGTACTACGGCAGGGACGAGCTTTCTTT
CDR3aa: CAWSVLRQGRAFF

v_gene: TRBV5-4
d_gene: TRBD1
abundance: -
j_gene: TRBJ1-6
CDR3nt: TGTGCCAGCAGCCCCGGGACAGGAAGAGATTCACCCCTCCACTTT
CDR3aa: CASSPGTGRDSPLHF

v_gene: TRBV5-6
d_gene: TRBD2
abundance: -
j_gene: TRBJ2-3
CDR3nt: TGTGCCAGCAGCTCCTGGGGAGGGGCGGATACGCAGTATTTT
CDR3aa: CASSSWGGADTQYF

v_gene: TRBV9
d_gene: TRBD2
abundance: -
j_gene: TRBJ2-3
CDR3nt: TGTGCCAGCAGCCCCTGGACTAGCGGGGATGGCACAGATACGCAGTATTTT
CDR3aa: CASSPWTSGDGTDTQYF

v_gene: TRBV2
d_gene: TRBD1
abundance: -
j_gene: TRBJ2-7
CDR3nt: TGTGCCAGCAGGGGGACAGGGAACTCCTACGAGCAGTACTTC
CDR3aa: CASRGTGNSYEQYF

v_gene: TRBV2
d_gene: TRBD1
abundance: -
j_gene: TRBJ1-2
CDR3nt: TGTGCCAGCTCCCGACAGGGGGTGAGCTATGGCTACACCTTC
CDR3aa: CASSRQGVSYGYTF

v_gene: TRBV10-3
d_gene: -
abundance: few
j_gene: TRBJ1-3
CDR3nt: TGTGCCATCAGTGTGCAGGGAGGAAACACCATATATTTT
CDR3aa: CAISVQGGNTIYF

v_gene: TRBV27
d_gene: TRBD1
abundance: -
j_gene: TRBJ1-1
CDR3nt: TGTGCCAGCAGTCTGAGGCACAGGGGGCCTAGTAACACTGAAGCTTTCTTT
CDR3aa: CASSLRHRGPSNTEAFF

v_gene: TRBV11-1
d_gene: -
abundance: -
j_gene: TRBJ1-1
CDR3nt: TGTGCCAGCAGCTTAGGACGGAACACTGAAGCTTTCTTT
CDR3aa: CASSLGRNTEAFF

v_gene: TRBV27
d_gene: -
abundance: -
j_gene: TRBJ1-5
CDR3nt: TGTGCCAGCAGTTTATCAGGGGGAGGCAATCAGCCCCAGCATTTT
CDR3aa: CASSLSGGGNQPQHF